Below are 19 T cell receptor beta chains sequenced from a single sample in a study of PD-1 blockade in classical Hodgkin lymphoma. Method: immunoSEQ multiplex PCR; TCRdb's copy keeps in-frame clones and lacks some. Of about 16,000 clones listed, almost 85% are singletons. Time point of the sample: newly diagnosed, previously untreated cHL patient sample. Sequenced: peripheral blood mononuclear cells (PBMCs). The receptors here all came from a human donor with classical Hodgkin lymphoma.

V gene TRBV28 combines with J gene TRBJ2-7; D possibly matches TRBD1 or TRBD2 (5 bases each). V dropped 10 bases and J dropped 1 base, with 20 bases sitting between them. Germline loops: CDR1 MDHEN, CDR2 SYDVKM. The CDR3 totals 15 residues. The CDR3 reads CAIQGEENLSYEQYF. The CDR3 DNA reads TGTGCCATTCAGGGAGAGGAAAACCTATCCTACGAGCAGTACTTC.

The chain joins TRBV5-8 to TRBJ1-2, with TRBD1 identical over 12 bases. V trimming: 2 bases; J trimming: 7 bases; junction bases outside the gene matches: 3. The CDR3 is 14 amino acids. CDR1 and CDR2 from the germline V gene are SGHTS and YDEGEE. Written as DNA, the CDR3 is TGTGCCAGCAGCTTACCGGGACAGGGGGCTGGCTACACCTTC. Residues: CASSLPGQGAGYTF.

This clone has a single count. The V and J genes are TRBV19 and TRBJ2-7; D is ambiguous. CDR3 length equals 13 residues. Germline V gives CDR1 LNHDA, CDR2 SQIVND (reference sequence). Between the trimmed V and J ends, which lost 2 bases and 4 bases, there was a span of 9 bases. This CDR3 is CASSISVSYEQYF. The CDR3 DNA sequence: TGTGCCAGTAGTATATCGGTCTCATACGAGCAGTACTTC.

V usage is TRBV28 and J usage is TRBJ2-5; 11 nucleotides agree with TRBD2. The CDR3 consists of 18 residues. The V gene end was trimmed by 4 bases and the J gene end by 7 bases; junction bases not matched to a gene: 17. The germline V gene has CDR1 MDHEN and CDR2 SYDVKM. The CDR3 here is CASSSPIGTSGGMGTQYF. The CDR3 DNA reads TGTGCCAGCAGTTCCCCCATCGGGACTAGCGGAGGAATGGGGACCCAGTACTTC.

The chain joins TRBV7-2 to TRBJ1-5, with no clear D. Germline V gives CDR1 SGHTA, CDR2 FQGNSA. Trimming left V 1 base short and J 1 base short, with 14 bases between. The CDR3 spans 17 residues. The CDR3 reads CASSLDRPGLSNQPQHF. CDR3 nucleotide sequence: TGTGCCAGCAGCTTAGATCGTCCGGGATTGAGCAATCAGCCCCAGCATTTT.

The chain joins TRBV6-5 to TRBJ1-1; D is uncertain. The V and J ends lost 7 bases and 1 base respectively, with 13 bases between them. The CDR3 totals 14 residues. Per germline, CDR1 MNHEY and CDR2 SVGAGI. The CDR3 reads CASTPITGNTEAFF. CDR3 DNA: TGTGCCAGCACCCCGATCACCGGGAACACTGAAGCTTTCTTT.

The J gene is TRBJ2-1, the V gene TRBV9, with 14 bases matching TRBD2. Germline loops: CDR1 SGDLS, CDR2 YYNGEE. The CDR3 length is 16 residues. V was clipped by 0 bases and J by 7 bases; unmatched bases: 3. In DNA form, the CDR3 reads TGTGCCAGCAGCGTAGTGAGACTAGCGGGAGGGAATGAGCAGTTCTTC. Protein sequence: CASSVVRLAGGNEQFF.

This clone was observed a few times. The chain links TRBV28 to TRBJ2-5, with TRBD2 matching over 7 bases. In germline, CDR1 is MDHEN, CDR2 SYDVKM. The length of the CDR3 is 11 residues. The V segment lost 8 bases and the J segment 5 bases; nucleotides outside the gene matches: 2. The CDR3 loop is CASGGVETQYF. CDR3 DNA: TGTGCCAGCGGGGGGGTGGAGACCCAGTACTTC.

DNA for the CDR3: TGTGCCAGCAGTGAACCAGGGGGCGCCGTGCAGTACTTC. Translating gives CASSEPGGAVQYF. The rearrangement links TRBV25-1 to TRBJ2-7, with 8 bases identical to TRBD1. The CDR3 runs to 13 residues. Per germline, CDR1 MGHDK and CDR2 SYGVNS. Trimming took 2 bases from V and 9 from J; bases not matched to a gene: 6.

The chain combines TRBV10-1 with TRBJ2-2; TRBD2 matches at 8 bases. The CDR3 contains 16 residues. V lost 5 bases, J lost 7 bases, and 12 bases stayed unmatched. Germline loops: CDR1 WNHNN, CDR2 SYGVQD (reference sequence). CDR3: CASSPGGLDPGGELFF. CDR3 DNA: TGCGCCAGCAGTCCGGGGGGACTAGACCCGGGCGGGGAGCTGTTTTTT.

The rearrangement uses TRBV28 and TRBJ2-5; 7 bases line up with TRBD1. With 5 bases clipped from V and 7 bases from J, the junction kept 10 bases outside the gene matches. CDR1 is MDHEN, CDR2 SYDVKM, per germline. This CDR3 spans 14 amino acids. CDR3 amino acids: CASSEGALRWTQYF. The CDR3 region has the DNA TGTGCCAGCAGTGAGGGGGCCTTGCGTTGGACCCAGTACTTC.

CDR3 protein: CASSPYWGEQFF. In DNA form, the CDR3 reads TGTGCCAGTAGCCCCTATTGGGGCGAGCAGTTCTTC. V and J are TRBV19 and TRBJ2-1; a weak D match, TRBD1 (5 bases). This CDR3 has 12 amino acids. V lost 6 bases to trimming and J lost 10 bases, with 13 bases between them. Germline CDR1 is LNHDA and CDR2 is SQIVND (reference sequence).

V and J are TRBV10-1 and TRBJ2-7; D may correspond to TRBD1 or TRBD2 (5 bases each). Per germline, CDR1 WNHNN and CDR2 SYGVQD (reference sequence). There are 14 residues in the CDR3. The CDR3, as DNA: TGCGCTCAGAGGGGCCCTCAAAGTTACTACGAGCAGTACTTC. Amino acid sequence: CAQRGPQSYYEQYF.

This rearrangement joins TRBV6-5 to TRBJ1-3; weak D call: TRBD1 (5 bases). Germline V gene lookup returns CDR1 MNHEY and CDR2 SVGAGI. V lost 6 bases, J lost 3 bases, and 15 bases lay in between. This CDR3 is built from 15 residues. The chain's CDR3 is CASSPTGTGGNTIYF. The CDR3 coding sequence is TGTGCCAGCAGCCCAACCGGGACCGGTGGAAACACCATATATTTT.

The chain joins TRBV18 to TRBJ2-2, with 9 nucleotides matching TRBD1. V lost 4 bases and J lost 4; bases outside the gene matches: 4. The CDR3 contains 15 residues. Germline assignment: CDR1 KGHSH and CDR2 LQKENI. The CDR3 DNA follows: TGTGCCAGCTCACTACAGGGGGCGCGCACCGGGGAGCTGTTTTTT. The encoded protein is CASSLQGARTGELFF.

CDR3 DNA: TGTGCCAGCGGCGAGCAGTTCTTC. As protein: CASGEQFF. This chain joins TRBV7-9 and TRBJ2-1; D is unresolved. In germline, CDR1 is SEHNR, CDR2 FQNEAQ (reference sequence). Between the trimmed V and J ends, which lost 8 bases and 10 bases, there was a span of 3 bases. This CDR3 spans 8 amino acids.

This rearrangement joins TRBV2 to TRBJ2-7; 12 nucleotides match TRBD2. This CDR3 contains 14 residues. The trim removed 5 bases at V and 4 bases at J, leaving 3 bases unmatched. Germline V gene data show CDR1 as SNHLY and CDR2 as FYNNEI. The CDR3 region is CASSRTSGMYEQYF. The CDR3 nucleotides read TGTGCCAGCAGTCGGACTAGCGGGATGTACGAGCAGTACTTC. Using reference TRBV2 and TRBJ2-7 for the parts outside the CDR3, the full variable domain is EPEVTQTPSHQVTQMGQEVILRCVPISNHLYFYWYRQILGQKVEFLVSFYNNEISEKSEIFDDQFSVERPDGSNFTLKIRSTKLEDSAMYFCASSRTSGMYEQYFGPGTRLTVT.

The rearrangement joins TRBV28 to TRBJ2-5, with a tentative D call TRBD2 (6 bases). The CDR3 contains 15 residues. Germline CDR1 and CDR2: MDHEN and SYDVKM. Trimming removed 3 bases at V and 0 bases at J, with 11 bases between. DNA for the CDR3: TGTGCCAGCAGTTTCGCGGGGAGCAACCAAGAGACCCAGTACTTC. It yields the protein CASSFAGSNQETQYF.

This chain joins TRBV28 and TRBJ2-7; D perhaps matches TRBD1 (6 bases). V was pared by 2 bases and J by 5 bases, with 16 bases between. Per germline, CDR1 MDHEN and CDR2 SYDVKM. The CDR3 is 15 residues long. CDR3 in amino acids: CASSLRTGKVHEQYF. CDR3 coding DNA: TGTGCCAGCAGTTTACGAACAGGGAAAGTCCACGAGCAGTACTTC.